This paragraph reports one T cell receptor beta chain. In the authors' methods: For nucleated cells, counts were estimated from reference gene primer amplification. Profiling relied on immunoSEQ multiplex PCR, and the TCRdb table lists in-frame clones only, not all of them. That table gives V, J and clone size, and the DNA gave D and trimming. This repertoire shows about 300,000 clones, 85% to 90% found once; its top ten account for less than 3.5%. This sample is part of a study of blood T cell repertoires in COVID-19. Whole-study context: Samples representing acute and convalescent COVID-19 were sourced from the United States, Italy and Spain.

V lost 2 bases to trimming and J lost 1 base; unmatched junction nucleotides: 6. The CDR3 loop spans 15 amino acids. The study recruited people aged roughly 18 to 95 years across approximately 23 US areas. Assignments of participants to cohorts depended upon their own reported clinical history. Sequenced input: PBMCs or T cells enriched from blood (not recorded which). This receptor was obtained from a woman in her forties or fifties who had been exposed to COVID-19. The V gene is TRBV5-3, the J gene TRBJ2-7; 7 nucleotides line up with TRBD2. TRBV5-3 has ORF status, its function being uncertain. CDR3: CARSFYPAGSYEQYF. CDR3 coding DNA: TGTGCCAGAAGCTTTTACCCAGCGGGGTCCTACGAGCAGTACTTC.